This T cell receptor beta chain derives from a study of T cells in Graves' hyperthyroidism and ophthalmopathy. The wider study: Blood was drawn when the patient was first diagnosed and still untreated.

This CDR3 is built from 12 residues. Per the germline V gene, CDR1 is KGHDR and CDR2 is SFDVKD. Trimming pared 3 bases from V and 8 bases from J, leaving 7 bases between. The CDR3 regions of TCR beta were amplified from RNA transcripts. The primer set for the first-round RT-PCR of the TCR CDR3 was HTBI. TCRdb called the multiplex PCR reads again in MiXCR, with one record for every CDR3 protein. The sample includes 280,000 or so distinct CDR3 sequences, about 25% of them seen just once. Study-level points and caveats: Using 13 V-J features, a model discriminated ophthalmopathy from stable hyperthyroidism. Most thyroid clonotypes that were expanded above 0.001 also turned up in blood.

With respect to this clonotype: Its matching antigen is unknown.

The genes are TRBV24-1 and TRBJ1-5; D is unclear. This sequence was found in a man in his forties or fifties with Graves' hyperthyroidism that later progressed to Graves' ophthalmopathy. The sample consisted of blood. The CDR3 DNA reads as TGTGCCACCAGTGATGATGGAAAGCCCCAGCATTTT. Its translation: CATSDDGKPQHF.